The rows below give T cell receptor beta chains drawn from one sample of a study of monozygotic twins with inflammatory bowel disease. Following a re-call of the 5' RACE reads, TCRdb has one entry per CDR3 protein and lacks DNA. This sample lists about 210,000 distinct CDR3 sequences; its ten largest clones have roughly 1.5%. Sequenced sample: blood. Receptor source: a human donor with ulcerative colitis or Crohn's disease, or a healthy co-twin of an affected twin (not recorded which). CDR3s include the opening cysteine and the closing phenylalanine or tryptophan.

v_gene	j_gene	CDR3aa
TRBV7-9	TRBJ2-3	CASSLSAGADTQYF
TRBV9	TRBJ2-2	CASSVDHTGELFF
TRBV19	TRBJ2-7	CASSPQGQVYSYEQYF
TRBV5-1	TRBJ2-5	CASKSLADQETQYF
TRBV20-1	TRBJ2-7	CSARAETPYEQYF
TRBV3-1	TRBJ1-3	CASSRGSSGNTIYF
TRBV2	TRBJ2-7	CATPRIGHPYEQYF
TRBV7-9	TRBJ1-2	CASTLGPVDGYGYTF
TRBV6-2/TRBV6-3	TRBJ2-7	CASSPPGGGTYEQYF
TRBV3-1	TRBJ1-2	CASSPSAGNGYTF
TRBV5-5	TRBJ1-6	CASSSDGYSPLHF
TRBV21-1	TRBJ2-2	CASSKAVNAGSRNTGELFF
TRBV12-3/TRBV12-4	TRBJ1-1	CASRLGRGRTEAFF
TRBV29-1	TRBJ1-2	CSAGRRDRANYGYTF
TRBV11-2	TRBJ2-1	CASSLGLASNEQFF
TRBV5-6	TRBJ1-2	CASSLVGTGGDGYTF
TRBV7-6	TRBJ2-2	CASSSFLGGELFF
TRBV6-1	TRBJ2-3	CASRVDTWDTDTQYF
TRBV20-1	TRBJ1-4	CSARDETGKLFF
TRBV20-1	TRBJ1-1	CSDKTGGTEAFF
TRBV12-3/TRBV12-4	TRBJ1-1	CASSLAENTEAFF
TRBV24-1	TRBJ2-2	CATSDPKGLFTGELFF
TRBV12-3/TRBV12-4	TRBJ2-7	CASSFRGAVGNYEQYF
TRBV7-9	TRBJ2-7	CASSARDRGVDEQYF
TRBV6-1	TRBJ1-5	CASRAGTGHGNQPQHF